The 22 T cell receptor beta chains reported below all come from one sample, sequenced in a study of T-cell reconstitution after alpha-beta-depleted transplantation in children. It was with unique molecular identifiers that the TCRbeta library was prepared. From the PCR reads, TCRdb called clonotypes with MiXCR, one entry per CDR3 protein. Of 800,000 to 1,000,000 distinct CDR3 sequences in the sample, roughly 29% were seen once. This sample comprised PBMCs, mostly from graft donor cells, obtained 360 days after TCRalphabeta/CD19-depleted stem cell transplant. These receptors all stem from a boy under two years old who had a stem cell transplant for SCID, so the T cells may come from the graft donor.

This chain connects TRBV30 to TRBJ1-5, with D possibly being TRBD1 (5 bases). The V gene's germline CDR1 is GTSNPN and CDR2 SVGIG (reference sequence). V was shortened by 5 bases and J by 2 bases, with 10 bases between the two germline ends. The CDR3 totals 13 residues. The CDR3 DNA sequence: TGTGCCTGGTCCCCAGGGCGCAATCAGCCCCAGCATTTT. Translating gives CAWSPGRNQPQHF.

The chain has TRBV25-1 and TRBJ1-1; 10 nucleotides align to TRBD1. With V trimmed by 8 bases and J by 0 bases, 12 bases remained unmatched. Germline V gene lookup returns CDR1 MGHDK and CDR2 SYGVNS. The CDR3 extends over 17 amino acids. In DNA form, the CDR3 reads TGTGCCAGCCTAAAGACAGGGGGCGCCTTCATGAACACTGAAGCTTTCTTT. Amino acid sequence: CASLKTGGAFMNTEAFF.

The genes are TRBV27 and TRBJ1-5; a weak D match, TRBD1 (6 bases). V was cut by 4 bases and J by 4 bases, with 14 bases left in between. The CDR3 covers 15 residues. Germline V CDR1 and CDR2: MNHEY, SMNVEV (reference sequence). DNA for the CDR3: TGTGCCAGCAGTTCTGTGCAGGGGAGGAATCAGCCCCAGCATTTT. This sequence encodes CASSSVQGRNQPQHF.

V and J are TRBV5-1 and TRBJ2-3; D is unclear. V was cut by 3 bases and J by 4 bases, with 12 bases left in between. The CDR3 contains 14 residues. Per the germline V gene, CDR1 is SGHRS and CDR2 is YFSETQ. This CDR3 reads CASSSTSGADTQYF. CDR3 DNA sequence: TGCGCCAGCAGCTCCACCTCTGGGGCAGATACGCAGTATTTT. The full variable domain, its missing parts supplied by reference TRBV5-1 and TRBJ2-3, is KAGVTQTPRYLIKTRGQQVTLSCSPISGHRSVSWYQQTPGQGLQFLFEYFSETQRNKGNFPGRFSGRQFSNSRSEMNVSTLELGDSALYLCASSSTSGADTQYFGPGTRLTVL.

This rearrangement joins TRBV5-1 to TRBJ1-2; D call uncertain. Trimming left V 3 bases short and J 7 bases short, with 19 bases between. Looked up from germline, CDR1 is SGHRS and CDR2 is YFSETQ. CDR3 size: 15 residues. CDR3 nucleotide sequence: TGCGCCAGCAGCTCTGACGAACACTTGCGGGCTGGCTACACCTTC. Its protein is CASSSDEHLRAGYTF. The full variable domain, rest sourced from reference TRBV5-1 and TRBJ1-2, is KAGVTQTPRYLIKTRGQQVTLSCSPISGHRSVSWYQQTPGQGLQFLFEYFSETQRNKGNFPGRFSGRQFSNSRSEMNVSTLELGDSALYLCASSSDEHLRAGYTFGSGTRLTVV.

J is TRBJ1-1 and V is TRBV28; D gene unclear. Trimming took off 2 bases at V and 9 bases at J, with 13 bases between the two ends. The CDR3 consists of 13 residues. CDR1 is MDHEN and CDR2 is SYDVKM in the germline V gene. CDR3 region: CASSLDGIEKAFF. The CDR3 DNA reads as TGTGCCAGCAGTTTAGACGGGATAGAAAAAGCTTTCTTT.

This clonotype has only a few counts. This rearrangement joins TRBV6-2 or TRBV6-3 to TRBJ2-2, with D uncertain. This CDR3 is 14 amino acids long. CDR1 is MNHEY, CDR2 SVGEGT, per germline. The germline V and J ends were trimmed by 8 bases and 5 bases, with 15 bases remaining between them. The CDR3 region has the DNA TGTGCCAGCGGCCCAGACTCTTTTACCGGGGAGCTGTTTTTT. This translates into CASGPDSFTGELFF.

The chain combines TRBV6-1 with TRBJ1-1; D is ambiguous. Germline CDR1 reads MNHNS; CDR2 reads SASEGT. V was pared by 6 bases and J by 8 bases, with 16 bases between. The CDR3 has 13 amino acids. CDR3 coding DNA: TGTGCCAGCAGAAGGACTGGTACTCGAGAAGCTTTCTTT. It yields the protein CASRRTGTREAFF.

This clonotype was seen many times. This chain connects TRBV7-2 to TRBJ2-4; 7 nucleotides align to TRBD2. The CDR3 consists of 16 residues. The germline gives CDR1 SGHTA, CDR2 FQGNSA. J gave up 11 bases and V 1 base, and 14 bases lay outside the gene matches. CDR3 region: CASSLVPLPGGKVQYF. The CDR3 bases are TGTGCCAGCAGCTTAGTGCCCCTGCCCGGGGGGAAGGTTCAGTACTTC.

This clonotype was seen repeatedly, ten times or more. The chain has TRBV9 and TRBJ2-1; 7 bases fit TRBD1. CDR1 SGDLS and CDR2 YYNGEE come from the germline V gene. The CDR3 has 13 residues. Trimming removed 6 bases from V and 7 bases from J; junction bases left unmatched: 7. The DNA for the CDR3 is TGTGCCAGCACCAACGAGGGGGCGAATGAGCAGTTCTTC. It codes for CASTNEGANEQFF.

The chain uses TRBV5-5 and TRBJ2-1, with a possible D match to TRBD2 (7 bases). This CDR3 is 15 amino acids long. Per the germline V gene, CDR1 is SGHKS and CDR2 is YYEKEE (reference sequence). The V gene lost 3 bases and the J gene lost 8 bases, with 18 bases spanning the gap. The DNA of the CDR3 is TGTGCCAGCAGCTGGGGGGGCCTACGTGCCGATGAGCAGTTCTTC. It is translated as CASSWGGLRADEQFF.

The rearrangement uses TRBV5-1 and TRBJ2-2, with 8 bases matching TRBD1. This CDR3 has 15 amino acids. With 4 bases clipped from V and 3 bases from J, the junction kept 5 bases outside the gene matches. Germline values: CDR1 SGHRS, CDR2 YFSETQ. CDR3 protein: CASSPTGEDTGELFF. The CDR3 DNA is TGCGCCAGCAGCCCGACAGGGGAGGACACCGGGGAGCTGTTTTTT.

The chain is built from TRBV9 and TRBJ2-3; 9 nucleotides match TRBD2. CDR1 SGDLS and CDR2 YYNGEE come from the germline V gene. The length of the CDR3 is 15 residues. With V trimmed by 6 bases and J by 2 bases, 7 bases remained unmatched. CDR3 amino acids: CASTFGGGDTDTQYF. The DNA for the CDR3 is TGTGCCAGCACCTTTGGCGGGGGGGACACAGATACGCAGTATTTT.

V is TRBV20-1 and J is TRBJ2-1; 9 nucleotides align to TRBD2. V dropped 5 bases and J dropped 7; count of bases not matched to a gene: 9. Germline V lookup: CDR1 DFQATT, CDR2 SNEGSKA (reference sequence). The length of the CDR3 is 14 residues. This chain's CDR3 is CSALGGGVGNEQFF. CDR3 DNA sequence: TGCAGTGCTCTTGGCGGGGGGGTAGGTAATGAGCAGTTCTTC.

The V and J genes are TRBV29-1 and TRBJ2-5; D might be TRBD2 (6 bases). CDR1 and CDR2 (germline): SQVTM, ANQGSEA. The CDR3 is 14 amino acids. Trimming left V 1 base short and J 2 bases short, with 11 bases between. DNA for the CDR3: TGCAGCGTTGAAGGTTGGGGGGTTCAAGAGACCCAGTACTTC. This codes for CSVEGWGVQETQYF.

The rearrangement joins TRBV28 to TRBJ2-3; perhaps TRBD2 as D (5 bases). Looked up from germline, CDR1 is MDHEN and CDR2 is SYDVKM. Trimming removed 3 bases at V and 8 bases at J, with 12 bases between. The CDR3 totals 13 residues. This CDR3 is CASSFRLGSTQYF. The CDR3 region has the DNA TGTGCCAGCAGTTTTCGTTTGGGGAGTACGCAGTATTTT.

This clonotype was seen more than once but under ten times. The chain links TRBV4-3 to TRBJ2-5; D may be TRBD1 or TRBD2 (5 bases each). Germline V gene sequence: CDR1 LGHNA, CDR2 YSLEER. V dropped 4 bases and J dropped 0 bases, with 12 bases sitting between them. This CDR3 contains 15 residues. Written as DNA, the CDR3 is TGCGCCAGCAGCCGGGATGGGACGGACCAAGAGACCCAGTACTTC. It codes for CASSRDGTDQETQYF.

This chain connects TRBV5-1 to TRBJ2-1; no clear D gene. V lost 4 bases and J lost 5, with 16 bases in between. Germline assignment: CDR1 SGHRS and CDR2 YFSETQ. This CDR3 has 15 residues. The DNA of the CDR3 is TGCGCCAGCAGCCTGAGATGGGGTTTGGACAATGAGCAGTTCTTC. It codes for CASSLRWGLDNEQFF.

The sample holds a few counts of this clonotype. The DNA for the CDR3 is TGCAGTGCAGGGCCAGAAACAGATACGCAGTATTTT. This translates into CSAGPETDTQYF. The chain is built from TRBV20-1 and TRBJ2-3; D gene uncertain. The CDR3 loop spans 12 amino acids. CDR1 DFQATT and CDR2 SNEGSKA come from the germline V gene (reference sequence). Trimming shortened V by 6 bases and J by 3 bases, and 10 bases separated the two germline ends.

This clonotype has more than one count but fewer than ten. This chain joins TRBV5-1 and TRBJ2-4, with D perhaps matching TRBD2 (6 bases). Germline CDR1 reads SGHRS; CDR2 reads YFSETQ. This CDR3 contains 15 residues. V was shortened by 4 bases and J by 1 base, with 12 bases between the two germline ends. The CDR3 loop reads CASSGGTTAKNIQYF. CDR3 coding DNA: TGCGCCAGCAGCGGGGGGACCACCGCCAAAAACATTCAGTACTTC.

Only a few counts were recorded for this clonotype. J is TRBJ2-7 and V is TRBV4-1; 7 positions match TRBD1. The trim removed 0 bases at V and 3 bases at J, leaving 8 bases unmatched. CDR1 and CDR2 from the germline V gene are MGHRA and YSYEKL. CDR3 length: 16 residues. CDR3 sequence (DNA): TGCGCCAGCAGCCAAGACCGCAACAGGGGTCTCTACGAGCAGTACTTC. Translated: CASSQDRNRGLYEQYF.

The CDR3 sequence: CASSNGAGAKNIQYF. Here the CDR3 DNA reads TGCGCCAGCAGCAATGGTGCCGGGGCCAAAAACATTCAGTACTTC. This sequence joins TRBV5-1 and TRBJ2-4; D is unclear. V dropped 4 bases and J dropped 1 base, with 12 bases sitting between them. Germline lookup yields CDR1 SGHRS and CDR2 YFSETQ. This CDR3 region has 15 residues.